The 29 T cell receptor beta chains below all came from one sample that was sequenced in a study of blood T cell repertoires in COVID-19. Repertoires were generated with immunoSEQ multiplex PCR, while TCRdb's copy carries only in-frame clones and drops some. The table includes over 250,000 clones, about 85% detected once. What was sequenced was peripheral blood. These receptors were obtained from a human donor in a cohort sampled during active COVID-19.

The V and J genes are TRBV27 and TRBJ2-2; 9 bases map to TRBD2. This CDR3 contains 16 residues. Looked up from germline, CDR1 is MNHEY and CDR2 is SMNVEV (reference sequence). After removal of 2 bases from V and 2 bases from J, the junction contained 3 bases not matched to a gene. The CDR3 reads CASSLGREGNTGELFF. The CDR3 nucleotides are TGTGCCAGCAGTTTAGGGCGGGAGGGTAACACCGGGGAGCTGTTTTTT.

The chain employs TRBV5-4 and TRBJ1-5, with TRBD1 as a possible D gene (5 bases). Germline CDR1 and CDR2: SGHNT and YYREEE (reference sequence). CDR3 length: 14 residues. V lost 1 base, J lost 1 base, and 6 bases lay in between. The CDR3 DNA reads as TGTGCCAGCAGCTTGAAGGGGAGCAATCAGCCCCAGCATTTT. Translation: CASSLKGSNQPQHF.

The chain couples TRBV5-1 to TRBJ1-5, with D possibly matching TRBD1 (6 bases). The CDR3 length is 15 residues. Germline V gene sequence: CDR1 SGHRS, CDR2 YFSETQ. Trimming pared 3 bases from V and 4 bases from J, leaving 14 bases between. As DNA, the CDR3 is TGCGCCAGCAGCTGGACAGCGGGGGCAAATCAGCCCCAGCATTTT. It codes for CASSWTAGANQPQHF.

The CDR3 loop reads CASSLAGVHNEQFF. As DNA, the CDR3 is TGTGCCAGCAGTTTGGCGGGAGTTCATAATGAGCAGTTCTTC. This chain connects TRBV27 to TRBJ2-1, with 7 bases that match TRBD2. Trimming at V came to 3 bases and at J to 7 bases, leaving 6 bases not matched to a gene. CDR1 MNHEY and CDR2 SMNVEV come from the germline V gene (reference sequence). This CDR3 spans 14 amino acids.

This clone was recorded once. This chain connects TRBV14 to TRBJ2-2; 8 nucleotides match TRBD2. With V trimmed by 6 bases and J by 1 base, 4 bases remained unmatched. CDR3 length equals 15 residues. Germline CDR1 reads SGHDN; CDR2 reads FVKESK. The CDR3 bases are TGTGCCAGCAGGTCCGGGGGGGTGAACACCGGGGAGCTGTTTTTT. Protein product: CASRSGGVNTGELFF.

The chain combines TRBV27 with TRBJ2-1; 9 bases are shared with TRBD2. The CDR3 spans 14 residues. The V and J ends lost 5 bases and 4 bases, in that order; junction bases with no gene match: 3. Germline-derived CDR1 and CDR2 are MNHEY and SMNVEV (reference sequence). The DNA for the CDR3 is TGTGCCAGCAGTGACACTAGCGGGTACAATGAGCAGTTCTTC. Translated: CASSDTSGYNEQFF.

V usage is TRBV11-2 and J usage is TRBJ2-5; possible D gene TRBD2, 5 bases. The CDR3 sequence is 14 residues long. V shed 1 base and J shed 5 bases, with 11 bases lying between them. Germline CDR1 SGHAT, CDR2 FQNNGV. The DNA for the CDR3 is TGTGCCAGCAGCTTAGTGCCGGGAAAGGAGACCCAGTACTTC. Protein: CASSLVPGKETQYF.

The chain couples TRBV6-6 to TRBJ2-7; TRBD1 matches at 7 bases. The CDR3 covers 13 residues. With 6 bases clipped from V and 1 base from J, the junction kept 3 bases outside the gene matches. Per the germline V gene, CDR1 is MNHNY and CDR2 is SVGAGI (reference sequence). CDR3: CASSQTGSYEQYF. CDR3 in DNA: TGTGCCAGCAGCCAGACAGGGTCCTACGAGCAGTACTTC.

The chain carries TRBV28 and TRBJ2-1; 8 nucleotides agree with TRBD1. The CDR3 is 15 amino acids. V dropped 5 bases and J dropped 4; count of bases not matched to a gene: 7. CDR1 and CDR2 from the germline V gene are MDHEN and SYDVKM. The CDR3: CASSSGQGMYNEQFF. CDR3 DNA: TGTGCCAGCAGTAGCGGACAGGGAATGTACAATGAGCAGTTCTTC.

The genes are TRBV7-3 and TRBJ2-1; 11 bases agree with TRBD2. The CDR3 consists of 16 residues. Germline V gene lookup returns CDR1 SGHTA and CDR2 FQGTGA. The ends lost 4 bases at V and 8 bases at J; junction bases unmatched: 10. Here the CDR3 DNA reads TGTGCCAGCAGCTCCAACGTAGCGGGAGGGATGTATGAGCAGTTCTTC. Translation gives CASSSNVAGGMYEQFF.

V and J are TRBV7-2 and TRBJ1-1, with D possibly TRBD1 on 5 matching bases. CDR1 is SGHTA and CDR2 is FQGNSA in the germline V gene. V lost 4 bases, J lost 3 bases, and 15 bases lay in between. CDR3 length equals 15 residues. CDR3: CASSSEGPFDTEAFF. The CDR3 bases are TGTGCCAGCAGCTCGGAGGGACCATTCGACACTGAAGCTTTCTTT.

The chain recombines TRBV2 with TRBJ2-5; TRBD2 might be the D (6 bases). Germline V gives CDR1 SNHLY, CDR2 FYNNEI. Trimming pared 5 bases from V and 1 base from J, leaving 17 bases between. The CDR3 totals 16 residues. CDR3 coding DNA: TGTGCCAGCAGTACCGGGACTTTTGGGACCCAAGAGACCCAGTACTTC. It yields the protein CASSTGTFGTQETQYF.

The V call is TRBV4-1, the J call TRBJ2-5; D may be TRBD2 (6 bases). CDR1 is MGHRA, CDR2 YSYEKL, per germline. This CDR3 spans 20 amino acids. Trimming pared 1 base from V and 5 bases from J, leaving 29 bases between. CDR3 sequence (DNA): TGCGCCAGCAGCCAAGTTCCCCCGGGCGGGGACCTTTTATCCCGGGAGACCCAGTACTTC. It encodes CASSQVPPGGDLLSRETQYF.

This clone has only a few counts. Written as DNA, the CDR3 is TGCGCCAGCAGCTTCCAGGGGGGCGGATCCTACGAGCAGTACTTC. Protein sequence: CASSFQGGGSYEQYF. The rearrangement joins TRBV5-1 to TRBJ2-7; the D gene is possibly TRBD1 (7 bases). Germline V gene data show CDR1 as SGHRS and CDR2 as YFSETQ. This CDR3 region has 15 residues. Trimming shortened V by 2 bases and J by 1 base, and 13 bases separated the two germline ends.

V usage is TRBV5-8 and J usage is TRBJ2-7, with 9 bases aligning to TRBD2. The J segment lost 3 bases and the V segment lost 3 bases, leaving 10 bases of the junction unmatched. The CDR3 is 16 amino acids. CDR1 and CDR2 from the germline V gene are SGHTS and YDEGEE. CDR3 in DNA: TGTGCCAGCAGCTCGACCGCAGGGACTAGCTTCTACGAGCAGTACTTC. Translated, it gives CASSSTAGTSFYEQYF.

CDR3 coding DNA: TGTGCCAGCAGCCGTTCAGCGGGACCCCCCTACGAGCAGTACTTC. Amino acids: CASSRSAGPPYEQYF. V is TRBV3-1 (or the pseudogene TRBV3-2) and J is TRBJ2-7; 7 bases are shared with TRBD2. The CDR3 length is 15 residues. Germline CDR1 is LGHDT and CDR2 is YNNKEL (reference sequence). After removal of 4 bases from V and 2 bases from J, the junction contained 8 bases not matched to a gene.

This rearrangement joins TRBV5-4 to TRBJ2-7; TRBD1 aligns across 9 bases. Per germline, CDR1 SGHNT and CDR2 YYREEE (reference sequence). This CDR3 is built from 15 residues. V was pared by 4 bases and J by 3 bases, with 8 bases of the junction left unmatched. The CDR3 DNA follows: TGTGCCAGCAGCGACCGTAGACAGGGGGACTACGAGCAGTACTTC. Translation: CASSDRRQGDYEQYF.

J is TRBJ1-1 and V is TRBV28; D is ambiguous. V lost 8 bases and J lost 7, with 8 bases in between. CDR1 is MDHEN and CDR2 is SYDVKM in the germline V gene. The CDR3 runs to 10 residues. CDR3: CASGTFEAFF. The CDR3 nucleotides read TGTGCCAGCGGTACATTTGAAGCTTTCTTT.

The V gene is TRBV3-1 (or the pseudogene TRBV3-2), the J gene TRBJ2-1; 7 bases line up with TRBD1. Germline CDR1 is LGHDT and CDR2 is YNNKEL (reference sequence). This CDR3 has 11 residues. The V and J ends lost 3 bases and 12 bases, in that order; junction bases with no gene match: 2. The CDR3 region is CASSQTGSQFF. CDR3 DNA sequence: TGTGCCAGCAGCCAGACAGGGTCGCAGTTCTTC.

This rearrangement joins TRBV11-2 to TRBJ2-7; D gene uncertain. V lost 8 bases and J 2 bases, leaving 7 bases between the germline ends. This CDR3 is built from 11 residues. Looked up from germline, CDR1 is SGHAT and CDR2 is FQNNGV. The CDR3 loop is CASGGAYEQYF. DNA for the CDR3: TGTGCCAGCGGCGGAGCCTACGAGCAGTACTTC.

The V call is TRBV7-2, the J call TRBJ2-7; perhaps TRBD1 as D (7 bases). Germline V lookup: CDR1 SGHTA, CDR2 FQGNSA. The CDR3 runs 13 residues. Trimming took off 5 bases at V and 2 bases at J, with 10 bases between the two ends. The CDR3 DNA reads TGTGCCAGCAGCCGGAGGGGGCCCTACGAGCAGTACTTC. This gives the protein CASSRRGPYEQYF.

This sequence joins TRBV2 and TRBJ1-3, with D unresolved. V shed 4 bases and J shed 0 bases, with 13 bases lying between them. The CDR3 runs 16 residues. From germline, CDR1 is SNHLY and CDR2 FYNNEI. DNA of the CDR3: TGTGCCAGCAGTGCGAGGGATTCGTACTCTGGAAACACCATATATTTT. Amino acid sequence: CASSARDSYSGNTIYF.

The gene calls are TRBV7-9 and TRBJ2-5; 7 bases agree with TRBD1. The CDR3 consists of 15 residues. CDR1 is SEHNR and CDR2 is FQNEAQ in the germline V gene (reference sequence). The ends lost 4 bases at V and 4 bases at J; junction bases unmatched: 9. The chain's CDR3 is CASSSPRDSLETQYF. Here the CDR3 DNA reads TGTGCCAGCAGCTCGCCCCGGGACAGCTTAGAGACCCAGTACTTC.

The chain joins TRBV12-5 to TRBJ2-1; D gene ambiguous. This CDR3 contains 13 residues. CDR1 is LGHNT, CDR2 FRNRAP, per germline. The V end lost 7 bases, the J end lost 4 bases, and 11 bases lay between the germline ends. Here the CDR3 DNA reads TGTGCTAGTGCGGCGGCAAAGTACAATGAGCAGTTCTTC. Translation: CASAAAKYNEQFF.

The rearrangement links TRBV30 to TRBJ1-2; tentatively, D is TRBD1 (5 bases). Germline V gene data show CDR1 as GTSNPN and CDR2 as SVGIG (reference sequence). This CDR3 spans 16 amino acids. V lost 6 bases and J lost 0, with 20 bases in between. The CDR3 bases are TGTGCCTGTCGCCGACAGCCGATGTTAGCTAACTATGGCTACACCTTC. Its translation: CACRRQPMLANYGYTF.

V gene TRBV27 combines with J gene TRBJ2-2; no reliable D call. Germline CDR1 reads MNHEY; CDR2 reads SMNVEV (reference sequence). V gave up 3 bases and J gave up 6 bases, with 8 bases separating them. This CDR3 comprises 13 residues. The CDR3 DNA sequence: TGTGCCAGCAGTTTTCTCTCCGCCGGGGAGCTGTTTTTT. This encodes CASSFLSAGELFF.

CDR3 in amino acids: CASSSVQDGQPQHF. The CDR3 nucleotides are TGTGCCAGCAGTTCCGTTCAGGATGGACAGCCCCAGCATTTT. V usage is TRBV6-1 and J usage is TRBJ1-5; D gene unclear. CDR1 is MNHNS, CDR2 SASEGT, per germline. V was cut by 5 bases and J by 7 bases, with 15 bases left in between. The CDR3 is made up of 14 amino acids.

J is TRBJ2-7 and V is TRBV23-1; a possible D gene is TRBD2 (6 bases). TRBV23-1 is an open reading frame whose function is uncertain. The CDR3 extends over 13 amino acids. Deletions cut 2 bases from V and 2 bases from J, with 7 bases between. Written as DNA, the CDR3 is TGCGCCAGCAGTCAAGGGGGGACCTACGAGCAGTACTTC. Encoded protein: CASSQGGTYEQYF.

The CDR3 DNA follows: TGTGCCAGCAGTTTAGGGGGGACTACCTACAATGAGCAGTTCTTC. It codes for CASSLGGTTYNEQFF. J is TRBJ2-1 and V is TRBV28; 7 bases match TRBD2. The CDR3 is 15 residues long. After removal of 2 bases from V and 2 bases from J, the junction contained 3 bases not matched to a gene. Germline V gene lookup returns CDR1 MDHEN and CDR2 SYDVKM.